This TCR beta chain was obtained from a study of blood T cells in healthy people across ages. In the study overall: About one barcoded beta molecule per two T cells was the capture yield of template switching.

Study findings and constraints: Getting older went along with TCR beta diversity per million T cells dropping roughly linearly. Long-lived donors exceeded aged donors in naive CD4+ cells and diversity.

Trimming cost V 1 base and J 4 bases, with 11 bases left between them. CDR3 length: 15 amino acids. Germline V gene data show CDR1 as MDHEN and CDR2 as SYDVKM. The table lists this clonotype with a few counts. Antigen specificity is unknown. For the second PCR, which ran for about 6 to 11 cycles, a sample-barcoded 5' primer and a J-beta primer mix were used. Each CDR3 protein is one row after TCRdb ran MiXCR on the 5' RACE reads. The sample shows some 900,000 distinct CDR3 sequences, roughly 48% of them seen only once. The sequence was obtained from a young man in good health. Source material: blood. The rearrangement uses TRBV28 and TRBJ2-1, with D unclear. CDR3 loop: CASSLSVPGYNEQFF. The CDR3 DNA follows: TGTGCCAGCAGTTTATCCGTCCCCGGGTACAATGAGCAGTTCTTC.